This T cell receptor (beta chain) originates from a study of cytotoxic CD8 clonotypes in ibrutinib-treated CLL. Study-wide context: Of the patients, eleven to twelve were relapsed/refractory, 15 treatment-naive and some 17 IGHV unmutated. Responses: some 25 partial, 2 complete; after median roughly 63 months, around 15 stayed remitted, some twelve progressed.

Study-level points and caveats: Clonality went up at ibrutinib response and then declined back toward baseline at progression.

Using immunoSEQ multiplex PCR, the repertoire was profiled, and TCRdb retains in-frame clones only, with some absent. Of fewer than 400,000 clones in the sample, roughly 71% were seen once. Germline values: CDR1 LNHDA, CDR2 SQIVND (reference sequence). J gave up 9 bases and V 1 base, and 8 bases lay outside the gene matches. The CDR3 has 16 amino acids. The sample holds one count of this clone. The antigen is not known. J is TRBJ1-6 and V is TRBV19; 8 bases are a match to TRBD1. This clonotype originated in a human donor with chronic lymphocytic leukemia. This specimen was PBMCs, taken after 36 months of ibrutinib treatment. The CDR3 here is CASSIGTGYAVSPLHF. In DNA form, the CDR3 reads TGTGCCAGTAGTATAGGGACAGGGTATGCAGTTTCACCCCTCCACTTT.